This passage covers 16 T cell receptor beta chains from one sample sequenced in a study of breast tumors, draining lymph nodes, adjacent tissues. The lymph nodes were axillary draining lymph nodes from breast cancer patients. TCRdb reprocessed the multiplex PCR reads with MiXCR, giving one entry per CDR3 protein. The repertoire holds over 200,000 distinct CDR3 sequences, with less than 40% as singletons. The sequenced sample was axillary lymph node tissue. The receptors stem from a female donor with breast cancer. Some clones in this sample may be carry-over from other donors' samples.

This rearrangement joins TRBV15 to TRBJ2-3; maybe TRBD1 (6 bases). Germline V gene data show CDR1 as LNHNV and CDR2 as YYDKDF (reference sequence). The germline V and J ends were trimmed by 1 base and 7 bases, with 9 bases remaining between them. The CDR3 spans 13 residues. CDR3 sequence: CATSRAGVHTQYF. Here the CDR3 DNA reads TGTGCCACCAGCAGAGCAGGGGTTCATACGCAGTATTTT.

The sample holds many counts of this clonotype. The chain couples TRBV4-1 to TRBJ2-2; 10 bases agree with TRBD2. This CDR3 region has 17 residues. With 0 bases clipped from V and 9 bases from J, the junction kept 10 bases outside the gene matches. Looked up from germline, CDR1 is MGHRA and CDR2 is YSYEKL. The DNA of the CDR3 is TGCGCCAGCAGCCAAGAAGGTCTAGCGGGAGAACACCGGGAGCTGTTTTTT. Its translation: CASSQEGLAGEHRELFF.

The chain couples TRBV24-1 to TRBJ2-5, with 11 bases aligning to TRBD2. This CDR3 is 14 amino acids long. Germline-derived CDR1 and CDR2 are KGHDR and SFDVKD. The CDR3 here is CARTSGGLQETQYF. The CDR3 DNA reads TGTGCTAGAACTAGCGGGGGACTCCAAGAGACCCAGTACTTC.

To note about this clonotype: A much larger clone is a single base away; this may be a read error. V and J are TRBV20-1 and TRBJ2-1, with TRBD2 identical over 10 bases. CDR1 DFQATT and CDR2 SNEGSKA come from the germline V gene (reference sequence). This CDR3 contains 14 residues. Losses at the gene ends were 6 bases for V and 10 bases for J; bases not matched to a gene: 12. Here the CDR3 DNA reads TGCAGTGCCCGTCACGGACTAGCGGCGTCAGAGCAGTTCTTC. Translating gives CSARHGLAASEQFF.

The chain is built from TRBV19 and TRBJ1-2, with TRBD1 as a possible D gene (6 bases). CDR3 length equals 11 residues. CDR1 is LNHDA and CDR2 is SQIVND in the germline V gene (reference sequence). The CDR3, as DNA: TGTGCTATACAGGGAGTCTATGGCTACACCTTC. This encodes CAIQGVYGYTF.

This clonotype has ten or more counts. V is TRBV24-1 and J is TRBJ2-3; 9 bases are a match to TRBD1. The CDR3 is 18 residues long. The J segment lost 5 bases and the V segment lost 4 bases, leaving 15 bases of the junction unmatched. Per germline, CDR1 KGHDR and CDR2 SFDVKD. The DNA for the CDR3 is TGTGCCACCAGTGACCGTCCCGGGACAGGGTCCAGGGGAGATACGCAGTATTTT. It yields the protein CATSDRPGTGSRGDTQYF.

The chain carries TRBV20-1 and TRBJ1-2, with D hard to call. CDR3 length: 14 residues. Germline V gives CDR1 DFQATT, CDR2 SNEGSKA (reference sequence). The V end lost 5 bases, the J end lost 6 bases, and 19 bases lay between the germline ends. CDR3: CSARLGGPRDGYTF. CDR3 bases: TGCAGTGCTCGACTGGGAGGGCCGAGGGATGGCTACACCTTC.

Concerning this clonotype: A much larger clone differs by one base, so this may be a read error. The DNA is omitted, as the CDR3 cannot be located on it reliably, and the CDR3 follows TCRdb's listing. The V call is TRBV7-8, the J call TRBJ1-2; whether TRBD1, the table's D call, matches the DNA was not checked. Germline V gene data show CDR1 as SGHVS and CDR2 as FQNEAQ. The CDR3 has 15 residues if both end residues are counted. The CDR3 loop reads CAWSVGQGAAGGYPF.

This clonotype was counted at least ten times. The chain joins TRBV12-3 or TRBV12-4 to TRBJ2-1; D possibly corresponds to TRBD2 (5 bases). The CDR3 has 12 residues. The V and J ends lost 6 bases and 9 bases respectively, with 12 bases between them. The CDR3 sequence is CASSRTRSEQFF. The DNA of the CDR3 is TGTGCCAGCAGCCGAACTAGGAGTGAGCAGTTCTTC.

The chain recombines TRBV25-1 with TRBJ1-4, with D perhaps TRBD1 (5 bases). Between the trimmed V and J ends, which lost 4 bases and 7 bases, there was a span of 13 bases. Germline loops: CDR1 MGHDK, CDR2 SYGVNS. This CDR3 has 14 amino acids. The CDR3 is CASSGSSGGEKLFF. In DNA, the CDR3 is TGTGCCAGCAGTGGATCCTCGGGGGGTGAAAAACTGTTTTTT.

This clonotype was seen at least ten times. The chain has TRBV7-9 and TRBJ2-7; D not resolved. This CDR3 region has 12 residues. The V gene lost 4 bases and the J gene lost 7 bases, with 11 bases spanning the gap. Germline values: CDR1 SEHNR, CDR2 FQNEAQ (reference sequence). Here the CDR3 reads CASSSPLLEQYF. Written as DNA, the CDR3 is TGTGCCAGCAGCTCCCCTTTGCTGGAGCAGTACTTC. The full variable domain, with the rest looked up from reference TRBV7-9 and TRBJ2-7, is DTGVSQNPRHKITKRGQNVTFRCDPISEHNRLYWYRQTLGQGPEFLTYFQNEAQLEKSRLLSDRFSAERPKGSFSTLEIQRTEQGDSAMYLCASSSPLLEQYFGPGTRLTVT.

The V call is TRBV9, the J call TRBJ2-6; D is ambiguous. The CDR3 sequence is 16 residues long. CDR1 and CDR2 from the germline V gene are SGDLS and YYNGEE. Trimming removed 4 bases at V and 4 bases at J, with 15 bases between. The CDR3 is CASSKFGLAGANVLTF. CDR3 nucleotides: TGTGCCAGCAGCAAGTTCGGGTTGGCGGGGGCCAACGTCCTGACTTTC.

This clonotype appeared once. The chain uses TRBV28 and TRBJ2-1; 9 positions agree with TRBD1. With 6 bases clipped from V and 8 bases from J, the junction kept 8 bases outside the gene matches. Germline V lookup: CDR1 MDHEN, CDR2 SYDVKM. The CDR3 spans 14 residues. The CDR3 here is CASSLQGAVDEQFF. In DNA, the CDR3 is TGTGCCAGCAGCCTACAGGGGGCGGTGGATGAGCAGTTCTTC.

This clonotype was seen ten or more times. The CDR3 is CASSQQGDYGYTF. For the CDR3, the DNA is TGTGCCAGTAGCCAACAGGGAGACTATGGCTACACCTTC. This chain connects TRBV19 to TRBJ1-2, with a weak D call TRBD1 (6 bases). The CDR3 sequence is 13 residues long. The V end lost 6 bases, the J end lost 3 bases, and 11 bases lay between the germline ends. Germline loops: CDR1 LNHDA, CDR2 SQIVND (reference sequence).

Ten or more counts support this clonotype. The chain recombines TRBV12-3 or TRBV12-4 with TRBJ2-5; tentative D call: TRBD2 (6 bases). CDR3 length: 12 amino acids. The germline V and J ends were trimmed by 6 bases and 5 bases, with 10 bases remaining between them. The CDR3 reads CASRTGGETQYF. The DNA of the CDR3 is TGTGCCAGCAGAACCGGAGGGGAGACCCAGTACTTC.

This clonotype was found many times. The gene calls are TRBV14 and TRBJ1-2; D call uncertain. The V gene lost 2 bases and the J gene lost 1 base, with 5 bases spanning the gap. There are 13 residues in the CDR3. Per germline, CDR1 SGHDN and CDR2 FVKESK. The CDR3 reads CASSQTNNYGYTF. The CDR3 DNA reads TGTGCCAGCAGCCAAACCAATAACTATGGCTACACCTTC.